A selection of T cell receptor beta chains follows, all from one sample in a study of patients and donors after allogeneic stem cell transplantation. From the RT-PCR reads, TCRdb called clonotypes with MiXCR, one entry per CDR3 protein. Of 190,000 or so distinct CDR3 sequences in the sample, around 41% are singletons; the top ten hold less than 40%. Sample: blood, either unsorted or a sorted T cell fraction (not recorded which). These TCRs come from a human donor who was either an allogeneic HSCT recipient or a stem cell or donor lymphocyte infusion donor (not recorded which). It is not recorded whose cells these are; they may come from a transplant donor. Both conserved end residues are trimmed from each CDR3.

J gene	V gene	CDR3 length	CDR3 protein
TRBJ2-3	TRBV12-3/TRBV12-4	11	ASSFELSDTQY
TRBJ1-1	TRBV20-1	13	SARDYEVKNTEAF
TRBJ1-4	TRBV7-6	13	ASSLAGQGGEKLF
TRBJ2-5	TRBV3-1	15	ASSQGWPSGAQETQY
TRBJ2-1	TRBV4-2	14	ASSQDEGGSYNEQF
TRBJ1-2	TRBV7-2	15	ASSLNPPGGGNYGYT
TRBJ1-5	TRBV15	13	ATSRGGRRNQPQH
TRBJ2-1	TRBV27	13	ASSLWRDYPNEQF
TRBJ2-3	TRBV5-1	16	ASSLAELAGGRTDTQY
TRBJ2-2	TRBV15	14	ATSRDRDYYTGELF
TRBJ1-1	TRBV9	10	ASSLGQEEAF
TRBJ1-1	TRBV29-1	9	SFEGNTEAF
TRBJ2-3	TRBV2	13	ASLVSGTGTDTQY
TRBJ1-3	TRBV5-1	14	ASSPGDRSSGNTIY
TRBJ1-1	TRBV12-3/TRBV12-4	11	ASRTTENTEAF
TRBJ2-2	TRBV9	15	ASSVAGQGANTGELF
TRBJ2-3	TRBV6-2/TRBV6-3	12	ASDQGFTTDTQY
TRBJ2-1	TRBV3-1	16	ASSQIPPTSGRIWEQF
TRBJ1-2	TRBV4-3	12	ASSQVQYDYGYT
TRBJ2-3	TRBV5-6	19	ASSFEPGLAGGLPSTDTQY
TRBJ1-3	TRBV12-3/TRBV12-4	12	ASSFNSVGNTIY
TRBJ1-5	TRBV6-2/TRBV6-3	12	ASRPGGPHQPQH
TRBJ2-3	TRBV3-1	14	ASSQDLGSGDDTQY
TRBJ2-2	TRBV5-1	14	ASSLNTGSVTGELF
TRBJ2-1	TRBV4-3	15	ASSQVDAEGVDNEQF
TRBJ1-5	TRBV5-6	11	ASSSGTNQPQH
TRBJ1-1	TRBV5-1	13	ASSLRGGFSTEAF
TRBJ1-1	TRBV7-2	9	ASSMNTEAF
TRBJ2-1	TRBV5-6	8	ASSGSEQF
TRBJ2-6	TRBV28	20	ASSSRTLGTSGGSSGANVLT
TRBJ1-6	TRBV15	15	ATSTWTGSSYNSPLH
TRBJ2-1	TRBV7-3	14	ASSLSPSGRGNEQF
TRBJ1-2	TRBV28	11	ASRNGALYGYT
TRBJ1-2	TRBV10-3	12	AIREPGIDYGYT
TRBJ2-3	TRBV5-5	13	ASSLGLRESDTQY
TRBJ1-1	TRBV4-3	14	ASSQDIRGLNTEAF
TRBJ1-1	TRBV11-2	12	ASSLGPKNTEAF
TRBJ2-5	TRBV7-6	14	ASSLGDSFPQETQY
TRBJ2-7	TRBV6-5	11	ASSVGQGREQY
TRBJ2-1	TRBV28	14	ASSSSTGRGYNEQF
TRBJ2-1	TRBV29-1	8	SAGYNEQF
TRBJ2-7	TRBV30	7	AWGAGEY
TRBJ1-1	TRBV12-3/TRBV12-4	15	ASSPLGQGISNTEAF